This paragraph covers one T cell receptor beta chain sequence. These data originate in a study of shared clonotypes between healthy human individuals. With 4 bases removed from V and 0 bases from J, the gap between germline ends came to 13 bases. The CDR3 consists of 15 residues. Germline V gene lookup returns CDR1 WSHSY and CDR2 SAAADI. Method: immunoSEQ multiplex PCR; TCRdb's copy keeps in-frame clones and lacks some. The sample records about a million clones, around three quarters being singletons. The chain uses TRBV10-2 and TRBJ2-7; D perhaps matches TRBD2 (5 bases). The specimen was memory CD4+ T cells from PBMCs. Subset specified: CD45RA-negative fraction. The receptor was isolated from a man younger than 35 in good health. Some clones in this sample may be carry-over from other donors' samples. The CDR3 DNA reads TGCGCCAGCAGTGGCTGGCGGGCCAGCTCCTACGAGCAGTACTTC. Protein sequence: CASSGWRASSYEQYF.